The subject of this entry is one TCR beta chain. These data are taken from a study of T cell clones after liver transplantation. The germline CDR1 and CDR2 sequences are SGHTA and FQGNSA. The length of the CDR3 is 14 residues. V was pared by 5 bases and J by 4 bases, with 14 bases between. Profiling relied on immunoSEQ multiplex PCR, and the TCRdb table lists in-frame clones only, not all of them. The data hold tens of thousands of clones, with around four fifths observed a single time. This TCR was sampled from a human patient who received a liver transplant. The T cells may partly be graft donor cells. The gene calls are TRBV7-2 and TRBJ1-2, with D possibly being TRBD1 (5 bases). The material sequenced was CD4+ T cells from blood, taken 46 months after liver transplant. The CDR3 nucleotides read TGTGCCAGCAGCCCAGGGAATAGGGGCTATGGCTACACCTTC. The encoded protein is CASSPGNRGYGYTF.